Given below is one T cell receptor beta chain in context. This sample was taken from a study of T cell repertoires and Cas9 in healthy adults. The V and J ends lost 5 bases and 0 bases respectively, with 14 bases between them. The CDR3 consists of 16 residues. CDR1 and CDR2 from the germline V gene are LNHDA and SQIVND (reference sequence). TCRdb's copy holds only in-frame clones and misses some; the assay was immunoSEQ multiplex PCR. The sample records about 22,000 clones, around 90% being singletons. J is TRBJ2-1 and V is TRBV19; D remains ambiguous. Sequencing was performed on CD4+ effector T cells (CD127+, CD25-, CD137-, CD154-) from PBMCs; culture status not recorded. The receptor was derived from a human donor in good health. CDR3 nucleotides: TGTGCCAGTAGTCCCCGACCACAGAGCTCCTACAATGAGCAGTTCTTC. Its translation is CASSPRPQSSYNEQFF.